The 20 T cell receptor beta chains presented below share a single source sample, sequenced in a study of cytomegalovirus exposure and HLA in healthy donors. The PCR made use of 60 Vbeta and 13 Jbeta primers. Produced via immunoSEQ multiplex PCR; TCRdb's table is partial and in-frame only. The top ten clones hold 1.2% to 1.5% of a sample with approximately 220,000 clones, 75% to 85% of them seen once. The sequencing sample was made of PBMCs. Every receptor here comes from a girl aged 10 to 17 in good health and CMV-seronegative.

The rearrangement uses TRBV10-2 and TRBJ2-2; D is ambiguous. Germline values: CDR1 WSHSY, CDR2 SAAADI. V was cut by 4 bases and J by 3 bases, with 6 bases left in between. The CDR3 extends over 13 amino acids. The CDR3 sequence is CASSAVDTGELFF. The DNA for the CDR3 is TGCGCCAGCAGTGCCGTAGACACCGGGGAGCTGTTTTTT.

V is TRBV4-2 and J is TRBJ2-1; 13 nucleotides align to TRBD2. Per the germline V gene, CDR1 is LGHNA and CDR2 is YNFKEQ. The CDR3 sequence is 17 residues long. V shed 4 bases, J shed 0 bases, and the junction held 3 bases outside the gene matches. CDR3 loop: CASSRRTSGGSYNEQFF. CDR3 in DNA: TGTGCCAGCAGCCGTAGGACTAGCGGGGGCTCCTACAATGAGCAGTTCTTC.

This chain uses TRBV7-8 with TRBJ1-4; D gene ambiguous. V was pared by 2 bases and J by 4 bases, with 11 bases between. Germline V CDR1 and CDR2: SGHVS, FQNEAQ. The CDR3 runs 15 residues. In DNA form, the CDR3 reads TGTGCCAGCAGCTTATCACTCGGCGGTAATGAAAAACTGTTTTTT. Protein: CASSLSLGGNEKLFF.

V is TRBV4-1 and J is TRBJ2-7; TRBD1 might be the D (6 bases). Trimming shortened V by 0 bases and J by 0 bases, and 9 bases separated the two germline ends. This CDR3 is built from 15 residues. Germline-derived CDR1 and CDR2 are MGHRA and YSYEKL. The CDR3 DNA reads as TGCGCCAGCAGCCAAGAACAGGGAAGCTCCTACGAGCAGTACTTC. Translating gives CASSQEQGSSYEQYF.

The chain joins TRBV19 to TRBJ2-3; D is unresolved. V was cut by 4 bases and J by 2 bases, with 13 bases left in between. Germline V lookup: CDR1 LNHDA, CDR2 SQIVND (reference sequence). The CDR3 runs 15 residues. CDR3 residues: CASSNVFYTTDTQYF. The CDR3 bases are TGTGCCAGTAGTAACGTATTTTACACCACAGATACGCAGTATTTT.

The genes are TRBV9 and TRBJ2-7, with TRBD2 identical over 11 bases. Per the germline V gene, CDR1 is SGDLS and CDR2 is YYNGEE. V trimming: 0 bases; J trimming: 0 bases; junction bases outside the gene matches: 5. This CDR3 comprises 17 residues. DNA of the CDR3: TGTGCCAGCAGCGTAGGGGCTAGCGGGGGGAGCTCCTACGAGCAGTACTTC. Translating it yields CASSVGASGGSSYEQYF. Combining the CDR3 with reference TRBV9 and TRBJ2-7 gives the whole variable domain DSGVTQTPKHLITATGQRVTLRCSPRSGDLSVYWYQQSLDQGLQFLIQYYNGEERAKGNILERFSAQQFPDLHSELNLSSLELGDSALYFCASSVGASGGSSYEQYFGPGTRLTVT.

The gene calls are TRBV5-4 and TRBJ1-1; D might be TRBD1 (6 bases). Trimming took off 4 bases at V and 1 base at J, with 17 bases between the two ends. Germline assignment: CDR1 SGHNT and CDR2 YYREEE (reference sequence). This CDR3 spans 16 amino acids. The CDR3 loop is CASSPGWGGQNTEAFF. As DNA, the CDR3 is TGTGCCAGCAGCCCCGGTTGGGGGGGCCAGAACACTGAAGCTTTCTTT.

The chain recombines TRBV30 with TRBJ2-5; D remains unclear. V lost 0 bases and J lost 1, with 6 bases in between. The germline V gene has CDR1 GTSNPN and CDR2 SVGIG (reference sequence). The length of the CDR3 is 13 residues. CDR3 region: CAWSVLAQETQYF. In nucleotides, the CDR3 is TGTGCCTGGAGTGTATTGGCCCAAGAGACCCAGTACTTC. The full variable domain, with the rest looked up from reference TRBV30 and TRBJ2-5, is SQTIHQWPATLVQPVGSPLSLECTVEGTSNPNLYWYRQAAGRGLQLLFYSVGIGQISSEVPQNLSASRPQDRQFILSSKKLLLSDSGFYLCAWSVLAQETQYFGPGTRLLVL.

The gene calls are TRBV6-5 and TRBJ1-1; D is unresolved. CDR1 MNHEY and CDR2 SVGAGI come from the germline V gene. Trimming removed 6 bases from V and 1 base from J, with 9 bases in between. The CDR3 has 13 amino acids. CDR3 sequence reads: CASSATGNTEAFF. CDR3 bases: TGTGCCAGCAGCGCCACGGGGAACACTGAAGCTTTCTTT.

J is TRBJ1-1 and V is TRBV19; possible D gene TRBD1, 6 bases. There are 15 residues in the CDR3. Germline CDR1 is LNHDA and CDR2 is SQIVND (reference sequence). V was shortened by 8 bases and J by 1 base, with 17 bases between the two germline ends. CDR3 in amino acids: CASFFGGGKNTEAFF. The CDR3 DNA follows: TGTGCCAGTTTTTTTGGGGGCGGAAAGAACACTGAAGCTTTCTTT.

The gene calls are TRBV5-1 and TRBJ2-2; D unclear. Trimming shortened V by 0 bases and J by 5 bases, and 8 bases separated the two germline ends. Germline assignment: CDR1 SGHRS and CDR2 YFSETQ. The CDR3 has 14 residues. The DNA for the CDR3 is TGCGCCAGCAGCTTGGGGGCAAAGACCGGGGAGCTGTTTTTT. Translation gives CASSLGAKTGELFF.

This clone occurred once. The chain recombines TRBV6-6 with TRBJ1-1; D not certain. CDR1 is MNHNY and CDR2 is SVGAGI in the germline V gene (reference sequence). The ends were cut back, 0 bases at V and 0 bases at J, with 11 bases in the middle. The CDR3 runs 16 residues. Written as DNA, the CDR3 is TGTGCCAGCAGTTACTCGCCGGAGGTCTTGAACACTGAAGCTTTCTTT. Translated: CASSYSPEVLNTEAFF.

This clone showed up just once. The genes are TRBV28 and TRBJ2-5, with TRBD1 matching 8 bases. TRBJ2-7 matches the DNA end more closely, so the J call is doubtful. CDR1 is MDHEN, CDR2 SYDVKM, per germline. The CDR3 is 14 amino acids. CDR3 region: CASRTDRAYGEQYF. In nucleotides, the CDR3 is TGTGCCAGCAGGACGGACAGGGCTTATGGCGAGCAGTACTTC.

The chain links TRBV11-1 to TRBJ2-5, with TRBD2 identical over 10 bases. CDR1 and CDR2 from the germline V gene are SGHAT and FQDESV (reference sequence). The CDR3 covers 15 residues. With 5 bases clipped from V and 3 bases from J, the junction kept 6 bases outside the gene matches. CDR3 sequence: CASSQLAGQEETQYF. The CDR3, as DNA: TGTGCCAGCAGCCAACTAGCGGGGCAAGAAGAGACCCAGTACTTC. The variable domain in full, with the rest retrieved from reference TRBV11-1 and TRBJ2-5, is EAEVAQSPRYKITEKSQAVAFWCDPISGHATLYWYRQILGQGPELLVQFQDESVVDDSQLPKDRFSAERLKGVDSTLKIQPAELGDSAMYLCASSQLAGQEETQYFGPGTRLLVL.

The CDR3 region is CASSLSAGRENQNIQYF. The CDR3 region has the DNA TGTGCCAGCAGCTTAAGTGCGGGGAGGGAAAACCAAAACATTCAGTACTTC. V usage is TRBV7-9 and J usage is TRBJ2-4, with 7 bases aligning to TRBD2. CDR3 length: 17 amino acids. With V trimmed by 2 bases and J by 5 bases, 12 bases remained unmatched. The V gene's germline CDR1 is SEHNR and CDR2 FQNEAQ (reference sequence). Complete variable domain (other parts from reference TRBV7-9 and TRBJ2-4): DTGVSQNPRHKITKRGQNVTFRCDPISEHNRLYWYRQTLGQGPEFLTYFQNEAQLEKSRLLSDRFSAERPKGSFSTLEIQRTEQGDSAMYLCASSLSAGRENQNIQYFGAGTRLSVL.

This rearrangement joins TRBV2 to TRBJ1-1; D unclear. The CDR3 sequence is 13 residues long. V lost 4 bases and J lost 1, with 7 bases in between. Germline loops: CDR1 SNHLY, CDR2 FYNNEI. Here the CDR3 reads CASSVLENTEAFF. CDR3 sequence (DNA): TGTGCCAGCAGTGTTTTAGAGAACACTGAAGCTTTCTTT.

The chain has TRBV6-5 and TRBJ2-3, with D possibly being TRBD2 (5 bases). The length of the CDR3 is 15 residues. Trimming left V 2 bases short and J 2 bases short, with 11 bases between. Germline lookup yields CDR1 MNHEY and CDR2 SVGAGI. CDR3 sequence reads: CASSYASWTTDTQYF. CDR3 nucleotide sequence: TGTGCCAGCAGTTACGCTAGCTGGACCACAGATACGCAGTATTTT.

The J gene is TRBJ2-3, the V gene TRBV6-1; 9 bases are a match to TRBD1. V shed 4 bases, J shed 3 bases, and the junction held 8 bases outside the gene matches. This CDR3 is built from 16 residues. Germline V gives CDR1 MNHNS, CDR2 SASEGT. The CDR3 region is CASSGKQGALTDTQYF. CDR3 nucleotide sequence: TGTGCCAGCAGTGGAAAACAGGGGGCGCTGACAGATACGCAGTATTTT.

The chain carries TRBV15 and TRBJ1-6; possibly TRBD1 for D (6 bases). The CDR3 contains 15 residues. CDR1 is LNHNV, CDR2 YYDKDF, per germline (reference sequence). The germline V and J ends were trimmed by 5 bases and 8 bases, with 16 bases remaining between them. The CDR3 nucleotides are TGTGCCACCAGCGAAGACACAGGGTACGATTCACCCCTCCACTTT. It yields the protein CATSEDTGYDSPLHF.

The rearrangement links TRBV27 to TRBJ1-6; maybe TRBD1 (6 bases). Deletions cut 5 bases from V and 7 bases from J, with 24 bases between. This CDR3 region has 18 residues. Germline V lookup: CDR1 MNHEY, CDR2 SMNVEV (reference sequence). CDR3 nucleotide sequence: TGTGCCAGCAGTCCCAGGGGAGCACGGGGCCTTTGGAATTCACCCCTCCACTTT. It specifies CASSPRGARGLWNSPLHF.